These 8 T cell receptor beta chains were all obtained from the same sample, sequenced in a study of blood T cells in healthy people across ages. Together with a sample-barcoded 5' primer, a J-beta primer mix was included in a second PCR lasting roughly 6 to 12 cycles. TCRdb re-called the 5' RACE reads through MiXCR, storing one row per CDR3 protein. The sample records 710,000 or so distinct CDR3 sequences, about 24% being singletons. Sequences were obtained from blood. The receptors originated from a man between 65 and 79 years old in good health.

The chain carries TRBV12-5 and TRBJ2-5; D gene unclear. The J call may be incorrect, as the DNA end agrees better with TRBJ2-7. Germline CDR1 LGHNT, CDR2 FRNRAP. The CDR3 sequence is 13 residues long. In DNA form, the CDR3 reads TGTGCTAGTCAGAGAGACTCTTCCTACGAGCAGTACGTC. Residues: CASQRDSSYEQYV.

The table lists this clonotype with a count of one. The V call is TRBV28, the J call TRBJ2-7; D is perhaps TRBD2 (5 bases). The CDR3 length is 11 residues. V gave up 5 bases and J gave up 4 bases, with 6 bases separating them. CDR1 and CDR2 from the germline V gene are MDHEN and SYDVKM. The CDR3 is CASSKRYEQYF. In DNA, the CDR3 is TGTGCCAGCAGTAAGCGGTACGAGCAGTACTTC. Full variable domain (outside the CDR3, taken from reference TRBV28 and TRBJ2-7): DVKVTQSSRYLVKRTGEKVFLECVQDMDHENMFWYRQDPGLGLRLIYFSYDVKMKEKGDIPEGYSVSREKKERFSLILESASTNQTSMYLCASSKRYEQYFGPGTRLTVT.

There are a few counts of this clonotype. The chain combines TRBV7-9 with TRBJ1-2, with D possibly being TRBD1 (5 bases). V gave up 5 bases and J gave up 8 bases, with 15 bases separating them. This CDR3 is 13 amino acids long. CDR1 and CDR2 from the germline V gene are SEHNR and FQNEAQ (reference sequence). In DNA form, the CDR3 reads TGTGCCAGCAGCCAGACCAGGGTGAACGGCTACACCTTC. This sequence encodes CASSQTRVNGYTF.

This CDR3 is CATSRRGGFTDGYTF. The DNA of the CDR3 is TGTGCCACCAGCAGACGCGGAGGTTTTACGGATGGCTACACCTTC. This chain uses TRBV15 with TRBJ1-2; D gene ambiguous. The CDR3 extends over 15 amino acids. Trimming took off 2 bases at V and 6 bases at J, with 16 bases between the two ends. Germline V gene data show CDR1 as LNHNV and CDR2 as YYDKDF (reference sequence). The complete variable domain, with remaining parts taken from reference TRBV15 and TRBJ1-2, reads DAMVIQNPRYQVTQFGKPVTLSCSQTLNHNVMYWYQQKSSQAPKLLFHYYDKDFNNEADTPDNFQSRRPNTSFCFLDIRSPGLGDTAMYLCATSRRGGFTDGYTFGSGTRLTVV.

This clonotype was seen only a few times. V and J are TRBV29-1 and TRBJ2-3; D is unresolved. V was pared by 1 base and J by 6 bases, with 14 bases between. The germline V gene has CDR1 SQVTM and CDR2 ANQGSEA. CDR3 length equals 14 residues. The CDR3 loop is CSVEGLTTVDTQYF. The DNA for the CDR3 is TGCAGCGTTGAAGGGTTGACGACTGTGGATACGCAGTATTTT.

The genes are TRBV12-3 or TRBV12-4 and TRBJ2-1, with no clear D. V was cut by 4 bases and J by 14 bases, with 18 bases left in between. The CDR3 consists of 13 residues. CDR3 sequence: CASSSGARPVEFF. In nucleotides, the CDR3 is TGTGCCAGCAGTTCCGGAGCTAGGCCCGTCGAGTTCTTC.

The chain is built from TRBV3-1 and TRBJ1-2; D is ambiguous. The CDR3 consists of 14 residues. The V gene's germline CDR1 is LGHDT and CDR2 YNNKEL (reference sequence). Trimming pared 0 bases from V and 4 bases from J, leaving 9 bases between. DNA for the CDR3: TGTGCCAGCAGCCAAGATCAGGCAGTCTATGGCTACACCTTC. Protein: CASSQDQAVYGYTF.

The V call is TRBV20-1, the J call TRBJ2-5, with D possibly matching TRBD1 (5 bases). The CDR3 totals 13 residues. Trimming stripped 5 bases from V and 4 bases from J, with 14 bases between. The V gene's germline CDR1 is DFQATT and CDR2 SNEGSKA (reference sequence). The CDR3 coding sequence is TGCAGTGCTCTGGGGCCGGGTGGAGAGACCCAGTACTTC. Encoded protein: CSALGPGGETQYF.